The 10 T cell receptor beta chains reported below all come from one sample, sequenced in a study of T cell clonotyping in hematopoietic cell transplantation. Generated by immunoSEQ multiplex PCR, the TCRdb table keeps only in-frame clones and is missing some. The profile shows 35,000 to 45,000 clones, around 94% of them singletons. Sequencing was performed on peripheral blood mononuclear cells. These receptor sequences come from a woman between 50 and 59 years old in good health. Some clones in this sample may be carry-over from other donors' samples.

The chain has TRBV29-1 and TRBJ2-1, with D unresolved. CDR3 length equals 12 residues. Germline values: CDR1 SQVTM, CDR2 ANQGSEA. The V gene lost 6 bases and the J gene lost 5 bases, with 11 bases spanning the gap. DNA of the CDR3: TGCAGCGTCGAGAGAAGAGACAATGAGCAGTTCTTC. This sequence encodes CSVERRDNEQFF.

This clone was recorded once. The chain joins TRBV2 to TRBJ2-5, with TRBD2 matching over 8 bases. The CDR3 loop spans 15 amino acids. The germline V gene encodes CDR1 SNHLY and CDR2 FYNNEI. Trimming cost V 8 bases and J 2 bases; bases outside gene matches: 10. The CDR3 reads CASLLREAGQETQYF. DNA of the CDR3: TGTGCCAGCCTCCTGCGGGAGGCAGGGCAAGAGACCCAGTACTTC.

This chain links TRBV7-2 with TRBJ1-2; 11 nucleotides match TRBD1. Germline V gives CDR1 SGHTA, CDR2 FQGNSA. V lost 5 bases to trimming and J lost 6 bases; unmatched junction nucleotides: 8. The CDR3 totals 15 residues. The CDR3 here is CASSPRDRGTNGYTF. The CDR3 DNA is TGTGCCAGCAGCCCTCGGGACAGGGGGACGAATGGCTACACCTTC.

V is TRBV28 and J is TRBJ2-7, with a possible D match to TRBD1 (5 bases). The CDR3 contains 13 residues. The V and J ends lost 3 bases and 6 bases respectively, with 12 bases between them. Germline CDR1 MDHEN, CDR2 SYDVKM. DNA for the CDR3: TGTGCCAGCAGTTTTGGTCAGGGTCTCGAGCAGTACTTC. This gives the protein CASSFGQGLEQYF.

The V call is TRBV19, the J call TRBJ2-7, with D perhaps given as TRBD1 or TRBD2 (5 bases each). CDR3 length: 14 residues. V lost 1 base and J lost 7, with 14 bases in between. Germline V gives CDR1 LNHDA, CDR2 SQIVND (reference sequence). The CDR3 bases are TGTGCCAGTAGTATAGGGACATCCGGCGGGGAGCAGTACTTC. Translated: CASSIGTSGGEQYF. Looking up the rest from reference TRBV19 and TRBJ2-7 gives the full variable domain: DGGITQSPKYLFRKEGQNVTLSCEQNLNHDAMYWYRQDPGQGLRLIYYSQIVNDFQKGDIAEGYSVSREKKESFPLTVTSAQKNPTAFYLCASSIGTSGGEQYFGPGTRLTVT.

This rearrangement joins TRBV19 to TRBJ1-2, with D perhaps matching TRBD1 (5 bases). V gave up 4 bases and J gave up 4 bases, with 13 bases separating them. CDR1 is LNHDA, CDR2 SQIVND, per germline (reference sequence). The CDR3 is 14 amino acids. CDR3 DNA sequence: TGTGCCAGTAGTACCGTATCGGGGGGCTATGGCTACACCTTC. Translation: CASSTVSGGYGYTF.

The J gene is TRBJ1-1, the V gene TRBV7-2, with D unresolved. Germline loops: CDR1 SGHTA, CDR2 FQGNSA. The CDR3 has 12 amino acids. Trimming took 6 bases from V and 0 from J, leaving 5 bases between them. The CDR3 DNA is TGTGCCAGCAGTACAGTGAACACTGAAGCTTTCTTT. It translates to CASSTVNTEAFF.

The V call is TRBV7-2, the J call TRBJ1-6; D gene uncertain. The germline V and J ends were trimmed by 1 base and 10 bases, with 11 bases remaining between them. The CDR3 consists of 14 residues. Germline V gives CDR1 SGHTA, CDR2 FQGNSA. The CDR3 nucleotides read TGTGCCAGCAGCTTAGGAGGACGCGCGTCACCCCTCCACTTT. Translated: CASSLGGRASPLHF.

V usage is TRBV7-3 and J usage is TRBJ2-3, with 8 nucleotides matching TRBD2. After removal of 1 base from V and 4 bases from J, the junction contained 4 bases not matched to a gene. Looked up from germline, CDR1 is SGHTA and CDR2 is FQGTGA. The CDR3 is made up of 15 amino acids. The CDR3 sequence: CASSLSSGAADTQYF. The DNA for the CDR3 is TGTGCCAGCAGCTTAAGTAGCGGGGCCGCAGATACGCAGTATTTT.

This clone has a single count. The chain combines TRBV4-3 with TRBJ2-3; 7 nucleotides match TRBD2. The CDR3 is 16 residues long. The J segment lost 0 bases and the V segment lost 4 bases, leaving 7 bases of the junction unmatched. CDR1 and CDR2 from the germline V gene are LGHNA and YSLEER. This CDR3 is CASSRRLASSTDTQYF. CDR3 DNA sequence: TGCGCCAGCAGCCGGAGACTAGCCTCAAGCACAGATACGCAGTATTTT.